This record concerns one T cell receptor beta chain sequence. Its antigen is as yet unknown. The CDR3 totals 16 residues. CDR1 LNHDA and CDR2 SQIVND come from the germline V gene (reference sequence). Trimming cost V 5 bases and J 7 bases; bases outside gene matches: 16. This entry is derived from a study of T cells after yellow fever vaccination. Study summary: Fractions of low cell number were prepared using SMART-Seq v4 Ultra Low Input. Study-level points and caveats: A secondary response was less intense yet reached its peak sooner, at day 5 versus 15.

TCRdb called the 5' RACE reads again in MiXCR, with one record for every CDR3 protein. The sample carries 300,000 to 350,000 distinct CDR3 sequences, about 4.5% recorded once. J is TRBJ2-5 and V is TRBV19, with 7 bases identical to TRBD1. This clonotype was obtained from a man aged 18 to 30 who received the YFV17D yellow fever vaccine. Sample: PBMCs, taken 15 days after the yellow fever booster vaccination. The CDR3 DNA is TGTGCCAGTAGTCCAACCGGGACAGTGTCCAAGGGGACCCAGTACTTC. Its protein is CASSPTGTVSKGTQYF.